This T cell receptor (beta chain) was sequenced for a study of blood T cell repertoires in COVID-19. Study at large: Donors in the United States, Italy and Spain gave samples during acute or convalescent COVID-19. Sample material is recorded as cDNA or gDNA derived from T cells, B-cell-depleted T cells, or PBMCs.

As handled by the study authors: Nucleated cell counts were estimated from reference gene primer amplification. This table comes from immunoSEQ multiplex PCR, and its TCRdb copy is limited to in-frame clones, with some not included. V and J calls and clone size are as listed in that table; D and trimming were resolved from the DNA. Counted here are some 340,000 clones, 85% occurring once; the ten biggest clones make up approximately 3.7%. CDR3 length: 13 amino acids. The germline V and J ends were trimmed by 6 bases and 11 bases, with 17 bases remaining between them. Germline values: CDR1 ENHRY, CDR2 SYGVKD.

The receptor was derived from a woman aged 18-29 years with acute or convalescent COVID-19. The rearrangement links TRBV10-3 to TRBJ2-1; D ambiguous. Sample: peripheral blood. The CDR3 reads CAISHPPREKQFF. DNA for the CDR3: TGTGCCATCAGCCACCCCCCCCGTGAGAAGCAGTTCTTC.